This T cell receptor beta chain derives from a study of shared clonotypes between healthy human individuals. CDR1 SGHRS and CDR2 YFSETQ come from the germline V gene. Trimming stripped 6 bases from V and 0 bases from J, with 15 bases between. The CDR3 contains 15 residues. Every subset's genomic DNA went evenly onto several immunoSEQ plates. Original methodology: Filtering of immunoSEQ junctional sequences could not match full-length read filtering. The repertoire was sequenced with immunoSEQ multiplex PCR; TCRdb's copy has only in-frame clones and lacks some. That table gives V, J and clone size, and the DNA gave D and trimming. This repertoire shows about 2.3 million clones, about 92% found once; its top ten account for 0.35% to 0.5%.

J is TRBJ1-1 and V is TRBV5-1; D unresolved. Sequenced sample: naive CD4+ T cells from PBMCs. Subset specified: CD45RA+ positively selected. The TCR was taken from a man in his late teens or twenties in good health. Some clones in this sample may be carry-over from other donors' samples. The CDR3 protein is CASTVSSDLNTEAFF. In DNA form, the CDR3 reads TGCGCCAGCACCGTCTCCTCAGATTTGAACACTGAAGCTTTCTTT.